This TCR beta chain was sequenced for a study of beta chain features in type 1 diabetes. Study-level findings and limits: Diminished insertions and augmented deletions at VDJ junctions characterized type 1 diabetes patients. All four CD4+ subsets from Type 1 diabetes patients carried moderately but significantly shorter TCRB CDR3s. Naive, central memory and Treg TCRB repertoires appeared more alike in patients than in healthy donors.

Comment on this clone: Its specificity is not known.

Averaging approximately 0.11 L, one heparinised blood draw came from each individual donor. Purities in excess of 95% were seen in all sorted populations. Expressed TCRB transcripts got sequenced, as all isolated RNA was reverse transcribed. The method was immunoSEQ multiplex PCR; TCRdb's version includes in-frame clones alone and lacks a portion of them. Altogether about 47,000 clones are present, around 40% being singletons, with the ten largest covering around 0.13%. The CDR3 is 12 residues long. Between the trimmed V and J ends, which lost 6 bases and 7 bases, there was a span of 9 bases. Germline V lookup: CDR1 MDHEN, CDR2 SYDVKM.

The chain is built from TRBV28 and TRBJ1-4; D perhaps matches TRBD1 (5 bases). This TCR was recovered from a man aged 25 to 40 with type 1 diabetes. The sequencing sample was made of stem cell memory CD4+ T cells from blood. CDR3 sequence: CASRTAVEKLFF. In nucleotides, the CDR3 is TGTGCCAGCAGGACAGCTGTTGAAAAACTGTTTTTT.